This is a list of T cell receptor beta chains from one sample in a study of identifying expanded T cells in peripheral blood. Sequencing was performed with immunoSEQ multiplex PCR; in TCRdb, only in-frame clones are kept and a portion is missing. The sample consists of some 93,000 clones, 88% of them appearing once. Material: blood. The receptors stem from a person aged 18-70 years in good health. Each CDR3 is given with its conserved first and last residue. Each record gives: clone size, J gene, V gene, D gene, CDR3 DNA, CDR3 protein. A D gene is named only where the DNA matches it firmly. Size is omitted from some rows. Given values are once, few, many or a class for expanded clones.

clone size: once
J gene: TRBJ1-2
V gene: TRBV5-1
D gene: -
CDR3 DNA: TGCGCCAGCACAAGACGGGAAAAAATCAGAGGCTACACCTTC
CDR3 protein: CASTRREKIRGYTF

clone size: few
J gene: TRBJ1-5
V gene: TRBV2
D gene: -
CDR3 DNA: TGTGCCAGCACAGGGAGTACCAATCAGCCCCAGCATTTT
CDR3 protein: CASTGSTNQPQHF

clone size: -
J gene: TRBJ1-3
V gene: TRBV19
D gene: TRBD1
CDR3 DNA: TGTGCCAGTAGTACGACATCAGGGGGCGCCGGAAACACCATATATTTT
CDR3 protein: CASSTTSGGAGNTIYF

clone size: -
J gene: TRBJ2-3
V gene: TRBV30
D gene: TRBD2
CDR3 DNA: TGTGCCTGGAGTGTATCTTCTAGCGGAAATACGCAGTATTTT
CDR3 protein: CAWSVSSSGNTQYF

clone size: -
J gene: TRBJ1-2
V gene: TRBV30
D gene: -
CDR3 DNA: TGTGCCTGGAATCTACGGACGCTGTACACCTTC
CDR3 protein: CAWNLRTLYTF

clone size: -
J gene: TRBJ1-2
V gene: TRBV29-1
D gene: TRBD1
CDR3 DNA: TGCAGCGTTAGTATTGGGGACAGTCATTTCTATGGCTACACCTTC
CDR3 protein: CSVSIGDSHFYGYTF

clone size: -
J gene: TRBJ1-2
V gene: TRBV7-9
D gene: -
CDR3 DNA: TGTGCCAGCAGCACAGGAGCAACTAACTATGGCTACACCTTC
CDR3 protein: CASSTGATNYGYTF

clone size: -
J gene: TRBJ2-1
V gene: TRBV29-1
D gene: TRBD2
CDR3 DNA: TGCAGCGTTGATCCTAGCGGGAGATCTCACCATGAGCAGTTCTTC
CDR3 protein: CSVDPSGRSHHEQFF

clone size: -
J gene: TRBJ1-2
V gene: TRBV9
D gene: -
CDR3 DNA: TGTGCCAGCAGCGGATCCTCAGGTACCTCCTATGGCTACACCTTC
CDR3 protein: CASSGSSGTSYGYTF

clone size: -
J gene: TRBJ1-1
V gene: TRBV6-1
D gene: TRBD1
CDR3 DNA: TGTGCCAGCAGTGGAGGACAGGGGGAGACTGAAGCTTTCTTT
CDR3 protein: CASSGGQGETEAFF

clone size: -
J gene: TRBJ2-3
V gene: TRBV5-1
D gene: -
CDR3 DNA: TGCGCCAGCAGCTTGGATGCCCGGCCAGATACGCAGTATTTT
CDR3 protein: CASSLDARPDTQYF

clone size: -
J gene: TRBJ1-1
V gene: TRBV7-3
D gene: -
CDR3 DNA: TGTGCCAGCAGCTTAGGAAGTAACACTGAAGCTTTCTTT
CDR3 protein: CASSLGSNTEAFF

clone size: -
J gene: TRBJ1-4
V gene: TRBV7-9
D gene: -
CDR3 DNA: TGTGCCAGCAGCCCCGTCAGGGGTAATGAAAAACTGTTTTTT
CDR3 protein: CASSPVRGNEKLFF

clone size: -
J gene: TRBJ2-3
V gene: TRBV6-5
D gene: TRBD1
CDR3 DNA: TGTGCCAGCAGTTCAGGGCGACAGGGATCCACAGATACGCAGTATTTT
CDR3 protein: CASSSGRQGSTDTQYF

clone size: -
J gene: TRBJ1-1
V gene: TRBV6-1
D gene: TRBD1
CDR3 DNA: TGTGCCAGCGAGAGGGACAGGGTTCGTACTGAAGCTTTCTTT
CDR3 protein: CASERDRVRTEAFF

clone size: -
J gene: TRBJ2-3
V gene: TRBV9
D gene: -
CDR3 DNA: TGTGCCAGCAGTCGGTCCGGTGGTAGTGCAGATACGCAGTATTTT
CDR3 protein: CASSRSGGSADTQYF

clone size: -
J gene: TRBJ1-1
V gene: TRBV7-9
D gene: -
CDR3 DNA: TGTGCCAGCAGCATCTTAAACACTGAAGCTTTCTTT
CDR3 protein: CASSILNTEAFF

clone size: -
J gene: TRBJ2-7
V gene: TRBV10-3
D gene: TRBD1
CDR3 DNA: TGTGCCATCAGTGGGGACACGACAGGGACGGGGAATCCCTACGAGCAGTACTTC
CDR3 protein: CAISGDTTGTGNPYEQYF

clone size: -
J gene: TRBJ2-1
V gene: TRBV5-1
D gene: TRBD2
CDR3 DNA: TGCGCCAGCAGTAATACCGGGACTAGCGGGGACCCACCCCTTAGTAATGAGCAGTTCTTC
CDR3 protein: CASSNTGTSGDPPLSNEQFF

clone size: -
J gene: TRBJ1-1
V gene: TRBV9
D gene: -
CDR3 DNA: TGTGCCAGCAGCGTAGCGCTGAACACTGAAGCTTTCTTT
CDR3 protein: CASSVALNTEAFF

clone size: -
J gene: TRBJ1-1
V gene: TRBV14
D gene: -
CDR3 DNA: TGTGCCAGCAGCCAAGGGCCCTTGACTGAAGCTTTCTTT
CDR3 protein: CASSQGPLTEAFF

clone size: -
J gene: TRBJ1-1
V gene: TRBV7-9
D gene: -
CDR3 DNA: TGTGCCAGCAGCTACGGACGGCTTGAAGCTTTCTTT
CDR3 protein: CASSYGRLEAFF

clone size: -
J gene: TRBJ1-1
V gene: TRBV6-6
D gene: -
CDR3 DNA: TGTGCCAGCAGCCCAGGGGACACTGAAGCTTTCTTT
CDR3 protein: CASSPGDTEAFF

clone size: -
J gene: TRBJ2-3
V gene: TRBV7-3
D gene: -
CDR3 DNA: TGTGCCAGCAGCTTAAGACGGACTAGCACAGATACGCAGTATTTT
CDR3 protein: CASSLRRTSTDTQYF

clone size: once
J gene: TRBJ2-3
V gene: TRBV18
D gene: -
CDR3 DNA: TGTGCCAGCTCACCAGGGGGAAGTACGCAGTATTTT
CDR3 protein: CASSPGGSTQYF

clone size: -
J gene: TRBJ1-2
V gene: TRBV5-1
D gene: TRBD1
CDR3 DNA: TGCGCCAGCAGCTTGGGGCTACAGGGGATGGGGCCGGATGGCTACACCTTC
CDR3 protein: CASSLGLQGMGPDGYTF

clone size: -
J gene: TRBJ2-3
V gene: TRBV10-1
D gene: -
CDR3 DNA: TGCGCCAGCAGTGGAGGGAGCACAGATACGCAGTATTTT
CDR3 protein: CASSGGSTDTQYF

clone size: -
J gene: TRBJ1-3
V gene: TRBV4-1
D gene: -
CDR3 DNA: TGCGCCAGCAGTCTAGTGACGACCGATGCAGTGAACACCATATATTTT
CDR3 protein: CASSLVTTDAVNTIYF

clone size: -
J gene: TRBJ1-2
V gene: TRBV4-1
D gene: TRBD1
CDR3 DNA: TGCGCCAGCAGCCTACGGACAGGGGAAATTGATGGCTACACCTTC
CDR3 protein: CASSLRTGEIDGYTF

clone size: few
J gene: TRBJ2-7
V gene: TRBV7-9
D gene: -
CDR3 DNA: TGTGCCAGCAGCTCGGGACTGGAGGGGTACGAGCAGTACTTC
CDR3 protein: CASSSGLEGYEQYF

clone size: -
J gene: TRBJ2-1
V gene: TRBV18
D gene: TRBD2
CDR3 DNA: TGTGCCAGCTCATTACCTAGCGGACTTTACAATGAGCAGTTCTTC
CDR3 protein: CASSLPSGLYNEQFF

clone size: -
J gene: TRBJ2-2
V gene: TRBV7-3
D gene: TRBD2
CDR3 DNA: TGTGCCAGCAGCTTAACCACACTAGCGGGAGCCGGGGAGCTGTTTTTT
CDR3 protein: CASSLTTLAGAGELFF

clone size: -
J gene: TRBJ2-3
V gene: TRBV6-5
D gene: -
CDR3 DNA: TGTGCCAGCCGACCTTCGGCGATCTCAGATACGCAGTATTTT
CDR3 protein: CASRPSAISDTQYF

clone size: -
J gene: TRBJ2-1
V gene: TRBV6-5
D gene: -
CDR3 DNA: TGTGCCAGCAGTACTGGGGCTATTGGGCAGTTCTTC
CDR3 protein: CASSTGAIGQFF

clone size: -
J gene: TRBJ1-6
V gene: TRBV4-3
D gene: -
CDR3 DNA: TGCGCCAGCAGCCAAGTGGATTCACCCCTCCACTTT
CDR3 protein: CASSQVDSPLHF

clone size: -
J gene: TRBJ2-5
V gene: TRBV2
D gene: -
CDR3 DNA: TGTGCCAGCAGTGACAGGCCCTTGATTGAGACCCAGTACTTC
CDR3 protein: CASSDRPLIETQYF

clone size: -
J gene: TRBJ2-4
V gene: TRBV19
D gene: -
CDR3 DNA: TGTGCCAGTAGTATGTTCATTGGTTGGGAAGGCATTCAGTACTTC
CDR3 protein: CASSMFIGWEGIQYF

clone size: -
J gene: TRBJ2-1
V gene: TRBV9
D gene: -
CDR3 DNA: TGTGCCAGCAGCACTGTACAGTCGAGCTCCTACAATGAGCAGTTCTTC
CDR3 protein: CASSTVQSSSYNEQFF

clone size: -
J gene: TRBJ2-1
V gene: TRBV6-1
D gene: -
CDR3 DNA: TGTGCCAGCAGTATCGCGTGGGCCGCTTACAATGAGCAGTTCTTC
CDR3 protein: CASSIAWAAYNEQFF

clone size: -
J gene: TRBJ1-6
V gene: TRBV27
D gene: -
CDR3 DNA: TGTGCCAGCAGACGAGGGGGAGGAACCTATAATTCACCCCTCCACTTT
CDR3 protein: CASRRGGGTYNSPLHF

clone size: -
J gene: TRBJ1-2
V gene: TRBV29-1
D gene: -
CDR3 DNA: TGCAGCGTTGCCCGTGACTATGGCTACACCTTC
CDR3 protein: CSVARDYGYTF

clone size: -
J gene: TRBJ1-6
V gene: TRBV6-6
D gene: TRBD1
CDR3 DNA: TGTGCCAGCAGCGCTAGGGGGCAGAATTCACCCCTCCACTTT
CDR3 protein: CASSARGQNSPLHF

clone size: -
J gene: TRBJ2-7
V gene: TRBV9
D gene: TRBD2
CDR3 DNA: TGTGCCAGCAGCCCTAGCTACGGCGGGAGCTACGAGCAGTACTTC
CDR3 protein: CASSPSYGGSYEQYF

clone size: -
J gene: TRBJ2-7
V gene: TRBV6-5
D gene: -
CDR3 DNA: TGTGCCAGCAGCGGACCGCCCTACGAGCAGTACTTC
CDR3 protein: CASSGPPYEQYF

clone size: -
J gene: TRBJ1-2
V gene: TRBV4-1
D gene: TRBD1
CDR3 DNA: TGCGCCAGCAGCCAAGCAGGGGGGGACTATGGCTACACCTTC
CDR3 protein: CASSQAGGDYGYTF

clone size: -
J gene: TRBJ2-5
V gene: TRBV11-2
D gene: -
CDR3 DNA: TGTGCCAGCAGCTTAGATTATGCAAGTAGGGAGACCCAGTACTTC
CDR3 protein: CASSLDYASRETQYF

clone size: once
J gene: TRBJ1-1
V gene: TRBV6-5
D gene: -
CDR3 DNA: TGTGCCAGCAGTTACGGTGGCGTGGAGACTGAAGCTTTCTTT
CDR3 protein: CASSYGGVETEAFF

clone size: -
J gene: TRBJ1-5
V gene: TRBV27
D gene: -
CDR3 DNA: TGTGCCAGCACCCCGGGCGGTTCCAATCAGCCCCAGCATTTT
CDR3 protein: CASTPGGSNQPQHF

clone size: -
J gene: TRBJ1-2
V gene: TRBV6-5
D gene: TRBD1
CDR3 DNA: TGTGCCAGCTTCCCACAGGGGCGAACCTATGGCTACACCTTC
CDR3 protein: CASFPQGRTYGYTF

clone size: -
J gene: TRBJ1-1
V gene: TRBV10-3
D gene: -
CDR3 DNA: TGTGCCATCAATGTGGGGGGGACCTCGGGGAACACTGAAGCTTTCTTT
CDR3 protein: CAINVGGTSGNTEAFF

clone size: -
J gene: TRBJ2-2
V gene: TRBV9
D gene: -
CDR3 DNA: TGTGCCAGCAGCTTTCGTAGCGGTTACGGGGAGCTGTTTTTT
CDR3 protein: CASSFRSGYGELFF

clone size: -
J gene: TRBJ1-1
V gene: TRBV29-1
D gene: TRBD1
CDR3 DNA: TGCAGCGCGACAGAGGGGGCCGACACTGAAGCTTTCTTT
CDR3 protein: CSATEGADTEAFF

clone size: -
J gene: TRBJ1-5
V gene: TRBV6-5
D gene: -
CDR3 DNA: TGTGCCAGCAGTGAACAGGGTTTTGGCCAGCCCCAGCATTTT
CDR3 protein: CASSEQGFGQPQHF

clone size: -
J gene: TRBJ2-7
V gene: TRBV14
D gene: -
CDR3 DNA: TGTGCCAGCAGCCCCAGGGGGGACAGCACCTACGAGCAGTACTTC
CDR3 protein: CASSPRGDSTYEQYF

clone size: -
J gene: TRBJ1-4
V gene: TRBV4-2
D gene: -
CDR3 DNA: TGTGCCAGCAGCCAAGATGAAACCGACGGGGGCGAAAAACTGTTTTTT
CDR3 protein: CASSQDETDGGEKLFF

clone size: -
J gene: TRBJ2-3
V gene: TRBV19
D gene: -
CDR3 DNA: TGTGCCAGCGCTAGGGCTAGCACAGATACGCAGTATTTT
CDR3 protein: CASARASTDTQYF

clone size: few
J gene: TRBJ1-2
V gene: TRBV5-1
D gene: -
CDR3 DNA: TGCGCCAGCAGCTTGTCCGGGGTTGGTCATGGCTACACCTTC
CDR3 protein: CASSLSGVGHGYTF

clone size: once
J gene: TRBJ1-1
V gene: TRBV2
D gene: TRBD1
CDR3 DNA: TGTGCCAGCAGTGTCCCGGGACAGAGTTACACTGAAGCTTTCTTT
CDR3 protein: CASSVPGQSYTEAFF

clone size: -
J gene: TRBJ2-1
V gene: TRBV30
D gene: -
CDR3 DNA: TGTGCCTGGCTAGTTGGGAGACAGCAGTTCTTC
CDR3 protein: CAWLVGRQQFF